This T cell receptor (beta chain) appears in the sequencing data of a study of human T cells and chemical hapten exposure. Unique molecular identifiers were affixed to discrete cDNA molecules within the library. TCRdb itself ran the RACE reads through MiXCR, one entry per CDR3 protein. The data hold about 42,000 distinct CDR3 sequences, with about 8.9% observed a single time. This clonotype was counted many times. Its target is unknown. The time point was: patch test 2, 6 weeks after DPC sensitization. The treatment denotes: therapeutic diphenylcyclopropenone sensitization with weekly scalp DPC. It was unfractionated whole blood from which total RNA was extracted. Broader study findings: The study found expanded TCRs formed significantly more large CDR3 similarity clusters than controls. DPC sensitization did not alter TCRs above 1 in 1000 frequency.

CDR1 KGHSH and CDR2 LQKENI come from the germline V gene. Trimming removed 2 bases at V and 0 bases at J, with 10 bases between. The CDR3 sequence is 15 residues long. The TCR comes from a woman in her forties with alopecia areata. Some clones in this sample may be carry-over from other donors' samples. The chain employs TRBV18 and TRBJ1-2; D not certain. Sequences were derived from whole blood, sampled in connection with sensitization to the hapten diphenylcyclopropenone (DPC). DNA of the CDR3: TGTGCCAGCTCACCAACCCGTGGAGCTAACTATGGCTACACCTTC. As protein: CASSPTRGANYGYTF.